The rows below give T cell receptor beta chains drawn from one sample of a study of cytomegalovirus exposure and HLA in healthy donors. Some clones are missing from TCRdb's copy, which holds only in-frame ones; the method was immunoSEQ multiplex PCR. The table shows 150,000 to 200,000 clones, with 60% to 85% occurring only once. Sequencing was performed on PBMCs. These receptor sequences come from a female donor in good health and CMV-seronegative. CDR3s include the opening cysteine and the closing phenylalanine or tryptophan. The order of the fields is CDR3 DNA, CDR3 protein, D gene, CDR3 length, V gene, J gene, clone size. A D gene is named only where the DNA matches it firmly. Clone sizes are given selectively: once, few, many, or a class where the clone is expanded.

DNA: TGTGCCAGCAGCCAAGATATTGGGACAGGAATGTACGAGCAGTACTTC; CDR3: CASSQDIGTGMYEQYF; D: TRBD1; length: 16; V: TRBV14; J: TRBJ2-7; size: NA
DNA: TGTGCCAGCAGTAGGGCCGGACAGGGCTACAATGAGCAGTTCTTC; CDR3: CASSRAGQGYNEQFF; D: TRBD1; length: 15; V: TRBV7-3; J: TRBJ2-1; size: once
DNA: TGTGCCAGCAGGCACGTTACAGGGGGCAGTATGAGGATGAAAACTGAAGCTTTCTTT; CDR3: CASRHVTGGSMRMKTEAFF; D: TRBD1; length: 19; V: TRBV11-2; J: TRBJ1-1; size: NA
DNA: TGCAGCGTTGATACGGCGGGCTCTGGAAACACCATATATTTT; CDR3: CSVDTAGSGNTIYF; D: NA; length: 14; V: TRBV29-1; J: TRBJ1-3; size: NA
DNA: TGTGCCAGCAGCGTAGTGGCCAGGGAGGTAAGTAATGAAAAACTGTTTTTT; CDR3: CASSVVAREVSNEKLFF; D: NA; length: 17; V: TRBV9; J: TRBJ1-4; size: once
DNA: TGTGCCAGCAGGACCGGGACTAGCGTCTACGAGCAGTACTTC; CDR3: CASRTGTSVYEQYF; D: TRBD2; length: 14; V: TRBV6-5; J: TRBJ2-7; size: NA
DNA: TGTGCCAGCAGCTCACAAGGACTCTCACCCCTCCACTTT; CDR3: CASSSQGLSPLHF; D: NA; length: 13; V: TRBV7-2; J: TRBJ1-6; size: few
DNA: TGTGCCAGTGAACAGGGCTCTGGGGCCAACGTCCTGACTTTC; CDR3: CASEQGSGANVLTF; D: NA; length: 14; V: TRBV19; J: TRBJ2-6; size: NA
DNA: TGCGCCAGCAGCCCCGGGACAGGGGGCTCAGGCTCGCAGTATTTT; CDR3: CASSPGTGGSGSQYF; D: TRBD1; length: 15; V: TRBV10-2; J: TRBJ2-3; size: few
DNA: TGTGCCAGCAGCGAACCCAGGGGAGGGAACTATGGCTACACCTTC; CDR3: CASSEPRGGNYGYTF; D: NA; length: 15; V: TRBV9; J: TRBJ1-2; size: few
DNA: TGCGCCAGCAGCTTGCGCCAGGGGAACACTGAAGCTTTCTTT; CDR3: CASSLRQGNTEAFF; D: NA; length: 14; V: TRBV5-1; J: TRBJ1-1; size: NA
DNA: TGTGCCAGCATAGTGGGAGGAGCTTTCTTT; CDR3: CASIVGGAFF; D: NA; length: 10; V: TRBV6-1; J: TRBJ1-1; size: NA
DNA: TGTGCCAGCAGCTCTACAGGGGACTATGGCTACACCTTC; CDR3: CASSSTGDYGYTF; D: TRBD1; length: 13; V: TRBV5-5; J: TRBJ1-2; size: few
DNA: TGTGCCAGCAGCCGACCCAGGTGGGGACTAGCCATCTCCCCCCCTCACAATGAGCAGTTCTTC; CDR3: CASSRPRWGLAISPPHNEQFF; D: NA; length: 21; V: TRBV21-1; J: TRBJ2-1; size: few
DNA: TGTGCCTGTAACAGGGGGTCCCCGAGGGAGCAGTACTTC; CDR3: CACNRGSPREQYF; D: TRBD1; length: 13; V: TRBV30; J: TRBJ2-7; size: few
DNA: TGTGCCACCAGCAGAGATGTGGGGGCGGATGAGCAGTTCTTC; CDR3: CATSRDVGADEQFF; D: NA; length: 14; V: TRBV15; J: TRBJ2-1; size: NA
DNA: TGCGCCAGCAGCCGGGGGGGTCTGTACCAAGAGACCCAGTACTTC; CDR3: CASSRGGLYQETQYF; D: TRBD2; length: 15; V: TRBV4-3; J: TRBJ2-5; size: few
DNA: TGCAGCGTTGCGCCCAGGGCCGCCTACGAGCAGTACTTC; CDR3: CSVAPRAAYEQYF; D: NA; length: 13; V: TRBV29-1; J: TRBJ2-7; size: NA
DNA: TGTGCCAGCGGGAGACAGGGCTCGAAGACCCAGTACTTC; CDR3: CASGRQGSKTQYF; D: TRBD1; length: 13; V: TRBV2; J: TRBJ2-5; size: NA
DNA: TGTGCCAGCAGCGTACAGGGTTGGGGTGAAGCTTTCTTT; CDR3: CASSVQGWGEAFF; D: NA; length: 13; V: TRBV9; J: TRBJ1-1; size: NA
DNA: TGCGCCAGCAGCCGGATGGGAACAGGGCTCCCCACGGAAAACACCATATATTTT; CDR3: CASSRMGTGLPTENTIYF; D: NA; length: 18; V: TRBV5-1; J: TRBJ1-3; size: NA